This T cell receptor (beta chain) originates from a study of T cell responses to AZD1222 COVID-19 vaccine. As for this clone: Its antigen is still unknown.

Profiling relied on immunoSEQ multiplex PCR, and the TCRdb table lists in-frame clones only, not all of them. The sample lists around 130,000 clones, approximately 85% occurring once. Trimming stripped 0 bases from V and 1 base from J, with 10 bases between. The CDR3 is made up of 15 amino acids. Germline lookup yields CDR1 SGDLS and CDR2 YYNGEE. Regarding the study as a whole: There were vaccine-associated CD4 TCRs across spike, dominant at 160-218 and 743-854. Spike-specific TCR breadth and depth were elevated following two AZD1222 doses. Within unmutated variant regions lay the reported targets of nearly half of spike-specific TCRs. The sample set comprised mostly white British donors with more females, and clonal diversity was possibly underestimated.

V gene TRBV9 combines with J gene TRBJ1-1; D is undetermined. The TCR originated in an adult in good health. Sequenced here: peripheral blood, sampled on day 0 of AZD1222 vaccination. The CDR3 bases are TGTGCCAGCAGCGTAGTTCCGACAACGAACACTGAAGCTTTCTTT. Translating it yields CASSVVPTTNTEAFF.